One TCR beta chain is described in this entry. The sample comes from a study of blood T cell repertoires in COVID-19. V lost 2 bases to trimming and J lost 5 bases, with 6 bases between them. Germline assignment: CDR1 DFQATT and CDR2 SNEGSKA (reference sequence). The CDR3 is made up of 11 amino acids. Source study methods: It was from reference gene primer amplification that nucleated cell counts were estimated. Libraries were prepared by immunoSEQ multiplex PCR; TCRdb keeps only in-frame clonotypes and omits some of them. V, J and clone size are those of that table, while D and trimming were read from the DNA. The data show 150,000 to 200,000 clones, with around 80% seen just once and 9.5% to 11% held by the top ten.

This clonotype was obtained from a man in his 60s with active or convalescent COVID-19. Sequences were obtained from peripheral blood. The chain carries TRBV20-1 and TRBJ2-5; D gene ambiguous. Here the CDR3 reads CSARYTETQYF. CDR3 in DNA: TGCAGTGCTAGATACACGGAGACCCAGTACTTC.